Listed below are T cell receptor beta chains from one sample, sequenced in a study of shared clonotypes between healthy human individuals. Repertoires were generated with immunoSEQ multiplex PCR, while TCRdb's copy carries only in-frame clones and drops some. The sample lists millions of clones, 80% to 95% occurring once. The specimen was naive CD4+ T cells from PBMCs. The receptors were gathered from a man aged 18-30 years in good health. Some clones in this sample may be carry-over from other donors' samples. Each CDR3 is given with its conserved first and last residue. The D gene is left open where the match is weak. Clone sizes are given selectively: once, few, many, or a class where the clone is expanded.

j_gene: TRBJ2-5; d_gene: TRBD1; v_gene: TRBV7-3; abundance: -; CDR3aa: CASSPQTGWEETQYF; CDR3nt: TGTGCCAGCAGCCCACAGACAGGGTGGGAAGAGACCCAGTACTTC
j_gene: TRBJ2-2; d_gene: TRBD2; v_gene: TRBV5-1; abundance: -; CDR3aa: CASSLVAGANTGELFF; CDR3nt: TGCGCCAGCAGCTTGGTGGCGGGAGCTAACACCGGGGAGCTGTTTTTT
j_gene: TRBJ2-1; d_gene: -; v_gene: TRBV11-2; abundance: -; CDR3aa: CASSLGPVSYNEQFF; CDR3nt: TGTGCCAGCAGCCTAGGACCGGTATCCTACAATGAGCAGTTCTTC
j_gene: TRBJ1-5; d_gene: -; v_gene: TRBV5-5; abundance: few; CDR3aa: CASSLVPTDNQPQHF; CDR3nt: TGTGCCAGCAGCTTGGTACCGACGGACAATCAGCCCCAGCATTTT
j_gene: TRBJ2-7; d_gene: -; v_gene: TRBV1; abundance: once; CDR3aa: CTSSQPGQLHF; CDR3nt: TGCACCAGCAGCCAACCGGGACAGCTTCACTTC
j_gene: TRBJ1-4; d_gene: TRBD1; v_gene: TRBV6-5; abundance: once; CDR3aa: CASRDRGNEKLFF; CDR3nt: TGTGCCAGCAGAGACAGGGGGAATGAAAAACTGTTTTTT
j_gene: TRBJ1-2; d_gene: -; v_gene: TRBV7-2; abundance: once; CDR3aa: CASTVQGYGYTF; CDR3nt: TGTGCCAGCACCGTACAGGGTTACGGCTACACCTTC
j_gene: TRBJ1-5; d_gene: -; v_gene: TRBV15; abundance: -; CDR3aa: CATSRDLEGPGWPQHF; CDR3nt: TGTGCCACCAGCAGAGATCTCGAGGGACCCGGTTGGCCCCAGCATTTT
j_gene: TRBJ2-7; d_gene: -; v_gene: TRBV2; abundance: -; CDR3aa: CASSARQYF; CDR3nt: TGTGCCAGCAGCGCCAGGCAGTACTTC
j_gene: TRBJ1-1; d_gene: -; v_gene: TRBV5-1; abundance: -; CDR3aa: CASKAEHTEAFF; CDR3nt: TGCGCCAGCAAAGCAGAGCACACTGAAGCTTTCTTT
j_gene: TRBJ1-5; d_gene: -; v_gene: TRBV7-6; abundance: -; CDR3aa: CASSGPGLLEPQHF; CDR3nt: TGTGCCAGCAGCGGACCGGGACTCCTTGAGCCCCAGCATTTT
j_gene: TRBJ2-3; d_gene: -; v_gene: TRBV19; abundance: -; CDR3aa: CASNQQGSADTQYF; CDR3nt: TGTGCCAGTAACCAACAGGGCTCGGCAGATACGCAGTATTTT
j_gene: TRBJ1-1; d_gene: -; v_gene: TRBV15; abundance: once; CDR3aa: CATSRTTANTEAFF; CDR3nt: TGTGCCACCAGCAGGACGACAGCGAACACTGAAGCTTTCTTT
j_gene: TRBJ2-5; d_gene: TRBD1; v_gene: TRBV27; abundance: -; CDR3aa: CASRWTGAETQYF; CDR3nt: TGTGCCAGCCGATGGACAGGAGCGGAGACCCAGTACTTC
j_gene: TRBJ2-2; d_gene: TRBD2; v_gene: TRBV11-2; abundance: -; CDR3aa: CASSGGGTGELFF; CDR3nt: TGTGCCAGCAGCGGCGGGGGGACCGGGGAGCTGTTTTTT
j_gene: TRBJ1-5; d_gene: -; v_gene: TRBV19; abundance: -; CDR3aa: CASSNGTEWYGNQPQHF; CDR3nt: TGTGCCAGTAGTAACGGGACGGAATGGTATGGCAATCAGCCCCAGCATTTT
j_gene: TRBJ2-7; d_gene: -; v_gene: TRBV7-2; abundance: -; CDR3aa: CASSVTVTVFYEQYF; CDR3nt: TGTGCCAGCAGCGTGACCGTGACAGTCTTCTACGAGCAGTACTTC
j_gene: TRBJ1-1; d_gene: -; v_gene: TRBV30; abundance: -; CDR3aa: CAWSRELNTEAFF; CDR3nt: TGTGCCTGGAGCCGGGAGTTGAACACTGAAGCTTTCTTT
j_gene: TRBJ2-6; d_gene: -; v_gene: TRBV14; abundance: -; CDR3aa: CASSHRGTRGANVLTF; CDR3nt: TGTGCCAGCAGCCACCGAGGCACGCGGGGGGCCAACGTCCTGACTTTC
j_gene: TRBJ2-2; d_gene: -; v_gene: TRBV9; abundance: few; CDR3aa: CASSTERGPGELFF; CDR3nt: TGTGCCAGCAGCACCGAGAGGGGCCCCGGGGAGCTGTTTTTT
j_gene: TRBJ2-2; d_gene: TRBD2; v_gene: TRBV5-6; abundance: -; CDR3aa: CASRRGVLGELFF; CDR3nt: TGTGCCAGCAGACGGGGGGTTCTCGGGGAGCTGTTTTTT
j_gene: TRBJ2-5; d_gene: TRBD1; v_gene: TRBV2; abundance: -; CDR3aa: CASVRDRGTQYF; CDR3nt: TGTGCCTCGGTCCGGGACAGGGGGACCCAGTACTTC
j_gene: TRBJ2-1; d_gene: -; v_gene: TRBV6-1; abundance: -; CDR3aa: CASRGRSDEQFF; CDR3nt: TGTGCCAGCCGGGGTCGGAGCGATGAGCAGTTCTTC
j_gene: TRBJ1-5; d_gene: -; v_gene: TRBV6-1; abundance: few; CDR3aa: CASGGRPVGNQPQHF; CDR3nt: TGTGCCAGCGGTGGAAGGCCAGTGGGGAATCAGCCCCAGCATTTT
j_gene: TRBJ2-1; d_gene: -; v_gene: TRBV20-1; abundance: -; CDR3aa: CSASLGWEQFF; CDR3nt: TGCAGTGCTAGCCTGGGATGGGAGCAGTTCTTC
j_gene: TRBJ2-1; d_gene: -; v_gene: TRBV7-2; abundance: -; CDR3aa: CASSLVASWGNEQFF; CDR3nt: TGTGCCAGCAGCTTAGTAGCTAGCTGGGGCAATGAGCAGTTCTTC
j_gene: TRBJ1-2; d_gene: -; v_gene: TRBV29-1; abundance: -; CDR3aa: CSVPTSGTAGGYYGYTF; CDR3nt: TGCAGCGTTCCTACCTCAGGGACGGCCGGGGGATATTATGGCTACACCTTC
j_gene: TRBJ2-6; d_gene: -; v_gene: TRBV28; abundance: -; CDR3aa: CASSPGTGANVLTF; CDR3nt: TGTGCCAGCAGCCCCGGGACTGGGGCCAACGTCCTGACTTTC
j_gene: TRBJ1-2; d_gene: -; v_gene: TRBV27; abundance: -; CDR3aa: CASTDKPGLTNYGYTF; CDR3nt: TGTGCCAGCACAGATAAACCGGGACTGACTAACTATGGCTACACCTTC
j_gene: TRBJ2-7; d_gene: TRBD2; v_gene: TRBV28; abundance: -; CDR3aa: CASSFSGGLAGAF; CDR3nt: TGTGCCAGCAGTTTCTCCGGTGGACTAGCGGGAGCCTTC
j_gene: TRBJ1-5; d_gene: TRBD1; v_gene: TRBV6-1; abundance: few; CDR3aa: CASRGTGNQPQHF; CDR3nt: TGTGCCAGCAGAGGGACAGGGAATCAGCCCCAGCATTTT
j_gene: TRBJ2-7; d_gene: TRBD1; v_gene: TRBV28; abundance: -; CDR3aa: CASREQGTPYEQYF; CDR3nt: TGTGCCAGCAGGGAACAGGGGACCCCCTACGAGCAGTACTTC
j_gene: TRBJ2-3; d_gene: -; v_gene: TRBV5-4; abundance: -; CDR3aa: CASSLGEDTQYF; CDR3nt: TGTGCCAGCAGCTTGGGGGAGGATACGCAGTATTTT
j_gene: TRBJ2-2; d_gene: -; v_gene: TRBV19; abundance: -; CDR3aa: CASSPPLTTNTGELFF; CDR3nt: TGTGCCAGTAGTCCTCCTCTAACGACGAACACCGGGGAGCTGTTTTTT
j_gene: TRBJ2-7; d_gene: -; v_gene: TRBV18; abundance: -; CDR3aa: CASSPSLGTFGDEQYF; CDR3nt: TGTGCCAGCTCACCATCATTGGGCACCTTTGGGGACGAGCAGTACTTC
j_gene: TRBJ1-1; d_gene: -; v_gene: TRBV7-2; abundance: few; CDR3aa: CASSLVAGNTEAFF; CDR3nt: TGTGCCAGCAGCTTAGTGGCAGGTAACACTGAAGCTTTCTTT
j_gene: TRBJ2-5; d_gene: -; v_gene: TRBV20-1; abundance: -; CDR3aa: CSARLGETQYF; CDR3nt: TGCAGTGCTAGGCTCGGGGAGACCCAGTACTTC
j_gene: TRBJ2-2; d_gene: -; v_gene: TRBV7-9; abundance: -; CDR3aa: CASRGPTGELFF; CDR3nt: TGTGCCAGCAGAGGGCCCACCGGGGAGCTGTTTTTT
j_gene: TRBJ2-5; d_gene: -; v_gene: TRBV7-9; abundance: -; CDR3aa: CASSLVGGSGETQYF; CDR3nt: TGTGCCAGCAGCTTAGTTGGGGGTTCTGGGGAGACCCAGTACTTC
j_gene: TRBJ1-4; d_gene: TRBD1; v_gene: TRBV29-1; abundance: -; CDR3aa: CSVGGQGPDRANEKLFF; CDR3nt: TGCAGCGTTGGTGGACAGGGGCCCGATAGAGCTAATGAAAAACTGTTTTTT
j_gene: TRBJ2-6; d_gene: -; v_gene: TRBV5-1; abundance: -; CDR3aa: CASSLLASGANVLTF; CDR3nt: TGCGCCAGCAGCTTGTTGGCTTCTGGGGCCAACGTCCTGACTTTC
j_gene: TRBJ2-6; d_gene: -; v_gene: TRBV7-2; abundance: -; CDR3aa: CASSLIGGSSGANVLTF; CDR3nt: TGTGCCAGCAGCTTAATCGGTGGGAGCTCTGGGGCCAACGTCCTGACTTTC
j_gene: TRBJ2-1; d_gene: -; v_gene: TRBV5-4; abundance: -; CDR3aa: CASSPDQGGDEQFF; CDR3nt: TGTGCCAGCAGCCCGGACCAGGGGGGGGATGAGCAGTTCTTC
j_gene: TRBJ2-2; d_gene: -; v_gene: TRBV4-3; abundance: -; CDR3aa: CASSQVKLDPGGANTGELFF; CDR3nt: TGCGCCAGCAGCCAAGTGAAACTGGACCCCGGTGGGGCGAACACCGGGGAGCTGTTTTTT
j_gene: TRBJ1-4; d_gene: -; v_gene: TRBV27; abundance: once; CDR3aa: CASSFSLVPEKLFF; CDR3nt: TGTGCCAGCAGTTTCTCACTAGTCCCGGAAAAACTGTTTTTT